This TCR beta chain was sequenced in a study of regulatory T cells in long-lasting Graves disease. Study-level background: Antithyroid drugs had been taken by newly diagnosed Graves' patients for under 3 months. Whole-study findings and limits: Persistent Graves' patients possessed reduced TCR diversity relative to recently diagnosed ones.

The TCR beta library used iRepertoire HTBI primers with Arm-PCR amplification of CDR3. TCRdb re-derived calls from the multiplex PCR reads in MiXCR, one entry per CDR3 protein. Among roughly 500,000 distinct CDR3 sequences listed, roughly 13% were seen once. Time point reported: newly diagnosed GD, antithyroid drugs for less than 3 months. Following extraction of RNA from PBMCs, that RNA was used to make the TCR library. Peripheral blood, at about 8.9 milliliters, went into EDTA tubes. This CDR3 has 12 amino acids. Germline CDR1 and CDR2: SEHNR and FQNEAQ (reference sequence). Between the trimmed V and J ends, which lost 3 bases and 5 bases, there was a span of 7 bases. About this clonotype: Its target is unknown.

These same records also appear under a second study, on T cells in Graves' hyperthyroidism and ophthalmopathy. Per that paper: Blood also showed most of the thyroid clonotypes that were expanded above 0.001.

This receptor was identified in a man aged 30 to 45 with Graves disease. The J gene is TRBJ1-1, the V gene TRBV7-9; D not certain. The sequencing here drew on peripheral blood mononuclear cells (PBMCs), taken at new diagnosis, from a patient treated with antithyroid drugs. The CDR3: CASSFVATEAFF. CDR3 bases: TGTGCCAGCAGCTTCGTGGCGACTGAAGCTTTCTTT.